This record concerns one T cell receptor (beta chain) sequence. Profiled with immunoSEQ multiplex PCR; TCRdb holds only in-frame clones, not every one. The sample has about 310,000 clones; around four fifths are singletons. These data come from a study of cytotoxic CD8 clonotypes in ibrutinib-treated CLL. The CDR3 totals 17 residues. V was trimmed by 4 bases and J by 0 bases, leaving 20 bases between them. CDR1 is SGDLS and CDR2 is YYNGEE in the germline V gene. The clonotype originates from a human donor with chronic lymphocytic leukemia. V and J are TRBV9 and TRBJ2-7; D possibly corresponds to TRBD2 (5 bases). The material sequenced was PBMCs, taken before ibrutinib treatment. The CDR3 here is CASSSRLEDPSSYEQYF. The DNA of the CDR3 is TGTGCCAGCAGCTCACGACTGGAGGATCCTAGCTCCTACGAGCAGTACTTC.